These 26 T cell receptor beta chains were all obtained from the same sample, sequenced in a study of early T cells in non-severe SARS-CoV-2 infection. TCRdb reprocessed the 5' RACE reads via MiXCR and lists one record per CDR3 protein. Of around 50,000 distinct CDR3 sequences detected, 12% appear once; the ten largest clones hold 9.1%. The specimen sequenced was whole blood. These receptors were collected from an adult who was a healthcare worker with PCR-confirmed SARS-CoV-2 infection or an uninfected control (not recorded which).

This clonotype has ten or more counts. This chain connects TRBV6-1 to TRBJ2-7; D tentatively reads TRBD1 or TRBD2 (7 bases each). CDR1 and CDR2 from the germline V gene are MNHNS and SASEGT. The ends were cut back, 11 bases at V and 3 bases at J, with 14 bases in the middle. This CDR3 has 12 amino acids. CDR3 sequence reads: CASGGQLYEQYF. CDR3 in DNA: TGTGCCTCGGGGGGACAGCTCTACGAGCAGTACTTC.

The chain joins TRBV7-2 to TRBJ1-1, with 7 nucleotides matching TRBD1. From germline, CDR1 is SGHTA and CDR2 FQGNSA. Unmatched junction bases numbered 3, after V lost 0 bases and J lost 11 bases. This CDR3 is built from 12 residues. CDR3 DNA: TGTGCCAGCAGCTTAGCAACAGGGGAGGCTTTCTTT. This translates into CASSLATGEAFF.

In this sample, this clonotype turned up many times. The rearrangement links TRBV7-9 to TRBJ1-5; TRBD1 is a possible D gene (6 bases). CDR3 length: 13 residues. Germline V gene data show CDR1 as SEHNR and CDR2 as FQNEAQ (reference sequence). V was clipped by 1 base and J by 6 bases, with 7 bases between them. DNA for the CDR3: TGTGCCAGCAGCTTAGAGGGGGGTCAGCCCCAGCATTTT. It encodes CASSLEGGQPQHF.

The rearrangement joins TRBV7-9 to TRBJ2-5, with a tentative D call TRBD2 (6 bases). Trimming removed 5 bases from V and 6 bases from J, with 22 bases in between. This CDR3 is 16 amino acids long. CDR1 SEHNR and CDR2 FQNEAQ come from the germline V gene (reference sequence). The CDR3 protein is CASSTQTSGVMQTQYF. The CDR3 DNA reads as TGTGCCAGCAGCACCCAGACTAGTGGGGTTATGCAGACCCAGTACTTC.

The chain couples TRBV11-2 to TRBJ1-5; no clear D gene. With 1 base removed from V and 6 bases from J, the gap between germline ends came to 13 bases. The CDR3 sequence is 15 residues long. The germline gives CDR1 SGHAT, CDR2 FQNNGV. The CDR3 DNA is TGTGCCAGCAGCTTAGGTGTCGGAATGGCTCAGCCCCAGCATTTT. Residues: CASSLGVGMAQPQHF.

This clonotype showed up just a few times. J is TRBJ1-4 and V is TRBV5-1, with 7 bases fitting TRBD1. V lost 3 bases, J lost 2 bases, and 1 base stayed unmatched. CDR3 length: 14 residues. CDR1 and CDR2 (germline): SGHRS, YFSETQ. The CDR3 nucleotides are TGCGCCAGCAGCTCCAGGGGGACTAATGAAAAACTGTTTTTT. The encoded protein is CASSSRGTNEKLFF.

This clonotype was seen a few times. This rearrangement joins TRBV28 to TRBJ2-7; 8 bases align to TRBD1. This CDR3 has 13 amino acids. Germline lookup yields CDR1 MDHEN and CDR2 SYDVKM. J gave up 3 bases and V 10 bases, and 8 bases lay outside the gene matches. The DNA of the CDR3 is TGTGCCATCGACAGGGGAAAGGGCTACGAGCAGTACTTC. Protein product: CAIDRGKGYEQYF.

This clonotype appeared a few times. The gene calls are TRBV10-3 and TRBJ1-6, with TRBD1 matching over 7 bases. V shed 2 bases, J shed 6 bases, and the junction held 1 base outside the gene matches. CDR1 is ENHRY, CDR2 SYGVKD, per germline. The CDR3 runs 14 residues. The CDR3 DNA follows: TGTGCCATCAGTGAGGCAGGGGGTAATTCACCCCTCCACTTT. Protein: CAISEAGGNSPLHF.

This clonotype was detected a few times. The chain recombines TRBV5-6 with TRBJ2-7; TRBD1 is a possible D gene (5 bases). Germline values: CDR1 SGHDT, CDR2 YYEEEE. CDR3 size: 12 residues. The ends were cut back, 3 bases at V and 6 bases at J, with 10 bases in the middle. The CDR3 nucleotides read TGTGCCAGCAGCTGGACATTAGGCGAGCAGTACTTC. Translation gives CASSWTLGEQYF.

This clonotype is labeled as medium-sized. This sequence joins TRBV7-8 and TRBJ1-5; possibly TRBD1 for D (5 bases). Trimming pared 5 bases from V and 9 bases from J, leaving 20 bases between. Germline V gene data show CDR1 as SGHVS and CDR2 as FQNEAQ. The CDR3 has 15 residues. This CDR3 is CASSPFRDRLRPQHF. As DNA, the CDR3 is TGTGCCAGCAGCCCTTTCCGGGACCGTTTAAGGCCCCAGCATTTT.

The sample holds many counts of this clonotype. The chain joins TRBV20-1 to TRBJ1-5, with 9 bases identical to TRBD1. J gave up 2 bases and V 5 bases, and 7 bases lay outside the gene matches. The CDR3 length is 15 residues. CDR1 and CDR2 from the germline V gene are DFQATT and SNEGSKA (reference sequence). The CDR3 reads CSAFTGGRGNQPQHF. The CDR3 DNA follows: TGCAGTGCTTTCACAGGGGGCCGGGGCAATCAGCCCCAGCATTTT.

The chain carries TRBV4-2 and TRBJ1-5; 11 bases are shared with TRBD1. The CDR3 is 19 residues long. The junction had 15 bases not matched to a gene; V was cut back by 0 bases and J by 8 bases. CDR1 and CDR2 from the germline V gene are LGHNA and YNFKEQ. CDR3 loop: CASSQDWTPGQGGKEPQHF. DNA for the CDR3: TGTGCCAGCAGCCAAGATTGGACCCCGGGACAGGGGGGTAAGGAGCCCCAGCATTTT.

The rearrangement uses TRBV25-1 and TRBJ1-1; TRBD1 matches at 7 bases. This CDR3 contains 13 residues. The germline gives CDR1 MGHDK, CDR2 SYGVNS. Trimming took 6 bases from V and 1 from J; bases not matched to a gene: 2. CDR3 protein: CASRRTGNTEAFF. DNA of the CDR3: TGTGCCAGCAGACGGACAGGGAACACTGAAGCTTTCTTT.

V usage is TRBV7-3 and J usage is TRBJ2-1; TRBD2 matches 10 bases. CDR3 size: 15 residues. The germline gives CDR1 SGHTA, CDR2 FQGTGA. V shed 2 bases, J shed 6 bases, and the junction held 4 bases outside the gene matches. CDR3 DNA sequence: TGTGCCAGCAGCTTACGACTAGCGGGTGGCAATGAGCAGTTCTTC. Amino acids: CASSLRLAGGNEQFF.

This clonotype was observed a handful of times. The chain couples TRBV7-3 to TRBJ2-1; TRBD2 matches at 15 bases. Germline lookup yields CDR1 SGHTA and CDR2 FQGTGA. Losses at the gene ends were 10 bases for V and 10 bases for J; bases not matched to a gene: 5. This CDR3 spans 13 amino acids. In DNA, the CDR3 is TGTGCCACGGGACTAGCGGGAGGTCAGGAGCAGTTCTTC. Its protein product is CATGLAGGQEQFF.

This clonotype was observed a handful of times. CDR3 nucleotides: TGCAGTGCAGCAAGGTATAGCAATCAGCCCCAGCATTTT. Translated: CSAARYSNQPQHF. This sequence joins TRBV20-1 and TRBJ1-5; D is undetermined. Trimming left V 6 bases short and J 0 bases short, with 9 bases between. The germline CDR1 and CDR2 sequences are DFQATT and SNEGSKA (reference sequence). The CDR3 is made up of 13 amino acids.

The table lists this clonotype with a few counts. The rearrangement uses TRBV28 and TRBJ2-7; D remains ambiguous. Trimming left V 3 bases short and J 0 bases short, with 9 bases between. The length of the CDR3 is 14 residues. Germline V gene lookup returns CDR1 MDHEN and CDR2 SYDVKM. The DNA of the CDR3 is TGTGCCAGCAGTTTGCCGGCTCGCTCCTACGAGCAGTACTTC. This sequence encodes CASSLPARSYEQYF.

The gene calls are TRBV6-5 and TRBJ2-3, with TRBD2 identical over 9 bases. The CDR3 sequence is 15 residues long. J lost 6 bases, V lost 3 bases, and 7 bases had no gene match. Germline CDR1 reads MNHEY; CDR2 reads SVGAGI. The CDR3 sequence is CASSYGTSKADTQYF. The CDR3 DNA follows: TGTGCCAGCAGTTATGGGACTAGCAAGGCGGATACGCAGTATTTT.

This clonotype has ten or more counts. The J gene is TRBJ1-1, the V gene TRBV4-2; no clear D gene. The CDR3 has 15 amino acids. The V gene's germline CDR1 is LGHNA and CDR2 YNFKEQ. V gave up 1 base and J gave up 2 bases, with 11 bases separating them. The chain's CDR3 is CASSQVVGSNTEAFF. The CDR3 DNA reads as TGTGCCAGCAGCCAAGTGGTCGGGTCTAACACTGAAGCTTTCTTT.

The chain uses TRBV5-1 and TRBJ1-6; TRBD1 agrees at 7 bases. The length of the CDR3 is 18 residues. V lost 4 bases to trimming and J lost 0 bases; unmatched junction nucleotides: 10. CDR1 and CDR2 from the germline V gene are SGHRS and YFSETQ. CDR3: CASSLREQGSSYNSPLHF. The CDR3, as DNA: TGCGCCAGCAGCCTTAGGGAACAGGGGAGCTCCTATAATTCACCCCTCCACTTT. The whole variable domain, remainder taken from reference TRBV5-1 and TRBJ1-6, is KAGVTQTPRYLIKTRGQQVTLSCSPISGHRSVSWYQQTPGQGLQFLFEYFSETQRNKGNFPGRFSGRQFSNSRSEMNVSTLELGDSALYLCASSLREQGSSYNSPLHFGNGTRLTVT.

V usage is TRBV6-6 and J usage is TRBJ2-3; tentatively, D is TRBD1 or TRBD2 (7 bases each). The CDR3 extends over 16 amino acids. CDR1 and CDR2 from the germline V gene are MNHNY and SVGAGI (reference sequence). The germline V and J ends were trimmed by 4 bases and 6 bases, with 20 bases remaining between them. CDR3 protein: CASSCSGRGRYDTQYF. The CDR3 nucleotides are TGTGCCAGCAGTTGCTCGGGGAGGGGGCGATACGATACGCAGTATTTT.

CDR3 loop: CASSLGTGTYEQYF. CDR3 DNA sequence: TGTGCCAGCAGCTTGGGGACAGGCACCTACGAGCAGTACTTC. The rearrangement links TRBV5-5 to TRBJ2-7, with 7 bases identical to TRBD1. The CDR3 covers 14 residues. Trimming removed 0 bases from V and 2 bases from J; junction bases left unmatched: 2. CDR1 SGHKS and CDR2 YYEKEE come from the germline V gene (reference sequence).

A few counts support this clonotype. CDR3 sequence (DNA): TGTGCCAGCTCACCACAGTGGGGCGGGACCGAAGCTTTCTTT. Protein: CASSPQWGGTEAFF. This chain uses TRBV18 with TRBJ1-1; D perhaps matches TRBD1 (5 bases). From germline, CDR1 is KGHSH and CDR2 LQKENI. Trimming took off 1 base at V and 8 bases at J, with 14 bases between the two ends. This CDR3 has 14 amino acids.

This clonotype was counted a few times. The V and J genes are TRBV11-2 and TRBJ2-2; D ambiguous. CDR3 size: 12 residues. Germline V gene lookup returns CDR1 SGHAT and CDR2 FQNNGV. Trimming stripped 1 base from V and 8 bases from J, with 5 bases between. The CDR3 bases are TGTGCCAGCAGCTTAGCGGCGGGGGAGCTGTTTTTT. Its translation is CASSLAAGELFF.

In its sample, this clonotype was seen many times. The DNA of the CDR3 is TGCAGTGCTAGGGAGGGAGGACAAGAGACCCAGTACTTC. It translates to CSAREGGQETQYF. The V call is TRBV20-1, the J call TRBJ2-5, with D tentatively TRBD2 (6 bases). The germline V and J ends were trimmed by 3 bases and 2 bases, with 10 bases remaining between them. This CDR3 region has 13 residues. The germline V gene has CDR1 DFQATT and CDR2 SNEGSKA (reference sequence).

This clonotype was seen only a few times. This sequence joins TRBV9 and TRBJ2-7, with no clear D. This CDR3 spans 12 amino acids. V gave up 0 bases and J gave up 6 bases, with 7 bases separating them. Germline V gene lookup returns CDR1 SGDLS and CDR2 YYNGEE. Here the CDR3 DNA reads TGTGCCAGCAGCGTAGACGGCGGCGAGCAGTACTTC. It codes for CASSVDGGEQYF.